The 31 T cell receptor beta chains presented below share a single source sample, sequenced in a study of beta chain features in type 1 diabetes. Since all of the isolated RNA was reverse transcribed, expressed TCRB transcripts were what got sequenced. The data were produced by immunoSEQ multiplex PCR, yet TCRdb's version contains in-frame clones alone and is incomplete. The data hold 150,000 to 200,000 clones, with 7.5% to 10% observed a single time. The sample comprised central memory CD4+ T cells from blood. These receptors were taken from a young woman in good health.

This clone was observed a handful of times. The chain uses TRBV18 and TRBJ2-1, with 9 bases identical to TRBD2. The CDR3 sequence is 15 residues long. The V gene end was trimmed by 1 base and the J gene end by 8 bases; junction bases not matched to a gene: 6. Germline values: CDR1 KGHSH, CDR2 LQKENI. The CDR3 nucleotides are TGTGCCAGCTCACCACGGGCGGGGGGGCAGTATGAGCAGTTCTTC. It translates to CASSPRAGGQYEQFF. Combining the CDR3 with reference TRBV18 and TRBJ2-1 gives the whole variable domain NAGVMQNPRHLVRRRGQEARLRCSPMKGHSHVYWYRQLPEEGLKFMVYLQKENIIDESGMPKERFSAEFPKEGPSILRIQQVVRGDSAAYFCASSPRAGGQYEQFFGPGTRLTVL.

The rearrangement joins TRBV7-2 to TRBJ2-5; D remains unclear. Germline V gene sequence: CDR1 SGHTA, CDR2 FQGNSA. CDR3 size: 15 residues. V was clipped by 6 bases and J by 2 bases, with 16 bases between them. CDR3 sequence: CASSSALGRQETQYF. The CDR3 coding sequence is TGTGCCAGCAGTTCCGCCTTGGGCAGGCAAGAGACCCAGTACTTC.

This clone was counted between two and nine times. The chain carries TRBV12-5 and TRBJ1-2; D gene unclear. Germline-derived CDR1 and CDR2 are LGHNT and FRNRAP. V was cut by 7 bases and J by 0 bases, with 6 bases left in between. The CDR3 has 12 amino acids. This chain's CDR3 is CASAFSNYGYTF. As DNA, the CDR3 is TGTGCTAGTGCCTTCTCTAACTATGGCTACACCTTC. The full variable domain, its missing parts supplied by reference TRBV12-5 and TRBJ1-2, is DARVTQTPRHKVTEMGQEVTMRCQPILGHNTVFWYRQTMMQGLELLAYFRNRAPLDDSGMPKDRFSAEMPDATLATLKIQPSEPRDSAVYFCASAFSNYGYTFGSGTRLTVV.

This clone came up a few times. CDR3 region: CASTDGRTSDEQFF. CDR3 DNA: TGTGCCAGTACCGACGGGAGGACTAGCGATGAGCAGTTCTTC. V gene TRBV19 combines with J gene TRBJ2-1; TRBD2 aligns across 9 bases. The CDR3 is 14 residues long. In germline, CDR1 is LNHDA, CDR2 SQIVND (reference sequence). The J segment lost 8 bases and the V segment lost 7 bases, leaving 9 bases of the junction unmatched.

The chain recombines TRBV7-2 with TRBJ2-2; 11 bases map to TRBD2. The CDR3 has 16 amino acids. V gave up 4 bases and J gave up 7 bases; unmatched junction bases: 8. Looked up from germline, CDR1 is SGHTA and CDR2 is FQGNSA. CDR3 protein: CASSSTSGVNGGELFF. The CDR3 coding sequence is TGTGCCAGCAGCTCGACTAGCGGGGTTAACGGCGGGGAGCTGTTTTTT.

This clone was detected ten times or more. This chain uses TRBV4-3 with TRBJ1-6; TRBD1 is a possible D gene (6 bases). Germline assignment: CDR1 LGHNA and CDR2 YSLEER. This CDR3 contains 15 residues. The V end lost 1 base, the J end lost 10 bases, and 14 bases lay between the germline ends. The CDR3 region is CASSQASTGGSPLHF. Here the CDR3 DNA reads TGCGCCAGCAGCCAAGCATCGACAGGCGGGTCACCCCTCCACTTT.

This chain joins TRBV18 and TRBJ1-2; D possibly corresponds to TRBD1 (6 bases). The length of the CDR3 is 14 residues. Trimming removed 0 bases at V and 5 bases at J, with 10 bases between. Germline loops: CDR1 KGHSH, CDR2 LQKENI. The CDR3 DNA follows: TGTGCCAGCTCACCACCGGGGGCCCCTTATGGCTACACCTTC. As protein: CASSPPGAPYGYTF.

This CDR3 is CASIGPGSLQREQYF. The CDR3 DNA follows: TGTGCCAGCATTGGCCCCGGGAGCCTCCAAAGAGAGCAGTACTTC. The J gene is TRBJ2-7, the V gene TRBV6-1; D might be TRBD2 (6 bases). Germline V gene sequence: CDR1 MNHNS, CDR2 SASEGT. Trimming took 7 bases from V and 7 from J, leaving 23 bases between them. The CDR3 loop spans 15 amino acids.

The chain is built from TRBV7-3 and TRBJ1-2; D gene uncertain. Per germline, CDR1 SGHTA and CDR2 FQGTGA. Trimming removed 5 bases from V and 12 bases from J, with 22 bases in between. This CDR3 region has 14 residues. CDR3 residues: CASSLSGARFGDTF. The CDR3 DNA reads as TGTGCCAGCAGCCTCTCGGGCGCTAGGTTCGGGGACACCTTC.

The chain carries TRBV4-2 and TRBJ2-5, with TRBD2 matching 10 bases. In germline, CDR1 is LGHNA, CDR2 YNFKEQ. This CDR3 is built from 16 residues. V gave up 1 base and J gave up 6 bases; unmatched junction bases: 8. The CDR3 sequence: CASSQVGSSGGQTQYF. Written as DNA, the CDR3 is TGTGCCAGCAGCCAAGTCGGGTCTAGCGGGGGCCAGACCCAGTACTTC.

The chain recombines TRBV9 with TRBJ2-7, with D possibly matching TRBD2 (5 bases). Trimming removed 2 bases from V and 2 bases from J, with 11 bases in between. The CDR3 has 14 amino acids. Germline assignment: CDR1 SGDLS and CDR2 YYNGEE. The chain's CDR3 is CASSVEEGPYEQYF. CDR3 coding DNA: TGTGCCAGCAGCGTGGAGGAAGGTCCCTACGAGCAGTACTTC. The full variable domain, its missing parts supplied by reference TRBV9 and TRBJ2-7, is DSGVTQTPKHLITATGQRVTLRCSPRSGDLSVYWYQQSLDQGLQFLIQYYNGEERAKGNILERFSAQQFPDLHSELNLSSLELGDSALYFCASSVEEGPYEQYFGPGTRLTVT.

The chain employs TRBV6-5 and TRBJ2-7; 10 bases fit TRBD1. The germline V gene has CDR1 MNHEY and CDR2 SVGAGI. The CDR3 runs 13 residues. V was clipped by 10 bases and J by 2 bases; unmatched bases: 5. CDR3 coding DNA: TGTGCCACATCGGACAGGGGGACCTACGAGCAGTACTTC. Translation gives CATSDRGTYEQYF.

The sample holds a few counts of this clone. The chain joins TRBV7-3 to TRBJ2-5, with 9 bases fitting TRBD1. The V and J ends lost 5 bases and 13 bases, in that order; junction bases with no gene match: 5. The germline V gene encodes CDR1 SGHTA and CDR2 FQGTGA. This CDR3 region has 11 residues. CDR3 sequence reads: CASSEQGAPYF. CDR3 nucleotides: TGTGCCAGCAGCGAACAGGGGGCTCCGTACTTC.

There are a few counts of this clone. This rearrangement joins TRBV2 to TRBJ1-6, with D tentatively TRBD1 (6 bases). The ends were cut back, 5 bases at V and 4 bases at J, with 15 bases in the middle. The germline V gene encodes CDR1 SNHLY and CDR2 FYNNEI. This CDR3 is built from 16 residues. DNA for the CDR3: TGTGCCAGCAGTAATCCGGACAGCGGTTATAATTCACCCCTCCACTTT. It codes for CASSNPDSGYNSPLHF.

This clone has only a few counts. The chain employs TRBV2 and TRBJ2-7; D is unclear. V was shortened by 4 bases and J by 2 bases, with 6 bases between the two germline ends. There are 12 residues in the CDR3. Germline V gives CDR1 SNHLY, CDR2 FYNNEI. The CDR3 nucleotides are TGTGCCAGCAGTGGGCAGGCCTACGAGCAGTACTTC. Protein product: CASSGQAYEQYF.

This clone was detected a few times. The rearrangement uses TRBV7-3 and TRBJ2-7; TRBD1 is a possible D gene (7 bases). CDR3 length: 15 amino acids. The V gene's germline CDR1 is SGHTA and CDR2 FQGTGA. The ends were cut back, 3 bases at V and 0 bases at J, with 12 bases in the middle. The DNA for the CDR3 is TGTGCCAGCAGCTTTCAGGGGGGTAACTCCTACGAGCAGTACTTC. Protein product: CASSFQGGNSYEQYF.

This clone appeared many times. The rearrangement uses TRBV9 and TRBJ2-2; no firm D call. Trimming cost V 4 bases and J 7 bases, with 14 bases left between them. CDR3 length equals 14 residues. Germline V gene data show CDR1 as SGDLS and CDR2 as YYNGEE. CDR3 in DNA: TGTGCCAGCAGCCCCCAGTTGAGCGTCGGGGAGCTGTTTTTT. Residues: CASSPQLSVGELFF.

This chain links TRBV6-5 with TRBJ2-7; 10 bases are shared with TRBD1. Trimming removed 6 bases from V and 6 bases from J; junction bases left unmatched: 5. Per germline, CDR1 MNHEY and CDR2 SVGAGI. This CDR3 contains 13 residues. In nucleotides, the CDR3 is TGTGCCAGCAGGCGGGGACAGGGGCGCGAGCAGTACTTC. Translated: CASRRGQGREQYF.

The chain combines TRBV7-9 with TRBJ2-1, with TRBD2 matching 10 bases. V gave up 5 bases and J gave up 3 bases; unmatched junction bases: 4. Germline loops: CDR1 SEHNR, CDR2 FQNEAQ (reference sequence). This CDR3 has 15 residues. The CDR3 region is CASSPSGSYYNEQFF. DNA for the CDR3: TGTGCCAGCAGCCCTAGCGGGAGCTACTACAATGAGCAGTTCTTC.

The rearrangement links TRBV9 to TRBJ2-3, with D maybe TRBD1 (5 bases). This CDR3 has 13 amino acids. Germline values: CDR1 SGDLS, CDR2 YYNGEE. The V end lost 0 bases, the J end lost 6 bases, and 8 bases lay between the germline ends. The CDR3 region is CASSVEGQDTQYF. In nucleotides, the CDR3 is TGTGCCAGCAGCGTAGAGGGGCAGGATACGCAGTATTTT.

CDR3 DNA sequence: TGTGCCAGCAGTTTATCCTTTGGGCAGATCTACAATGAGCAGTTCTTC. It is translated as CASSLSFGQIYNEQFF. The J gene is TRBJ2-1, the V gene TRBV27, with D unresolved. The CDR3 covers 16 residues. In germline, CDR1 is MNHEY, CDR2 SMNVEV (reference sequence). V was clipped by 0 bases and J by 3 bases, with 12 bases between them.

In this sample, this clone turned up a few times. The rearrangement joins TRBV14 to TRBJ2-7; D possibly corresponds to TRBD1 (5 bases). Trimming pared 0 bases from V and 5 bases from J, leaving 14 bases between. Germline-derived CDR1 and CDR2 are SGHDN and FVKESK. This CDR3 spans 15 amino acids. This chain's CDR3 is CASSQDRGRAHEQYF. CDR3 in DNA: TGTGCCAGCAGCCAAGATAGGGGCAGGGCCCACGAGCAGTACTTC.

This clone has more than one count but fewer than ten. The chain joins TRBV29-1 to TRBJ1-5; D not resolved. Germline loops: CDR1 SQVTM, CDR2 ANQGSEA. V gave up 6 bases and J gave up 5 bases, with 17 bases separating them. The CDR3 contains 14 residues. The CDR3 region is CSVALVGRDQPQHF. Here the CDR3 DNA reads TGCAGCGTCGCTCTAGTCGGGAGGGATCAGCCCCAGCATTTT.

Only a few counts were recorded for this clone. The J gene is TRBJ2-1, the V gene TRBV7-9; D is undetermined. The CDR3 is 14 residues long. V was clipped by 0 bases and J by 9 bases, with 12 bases between them. Germline V gene sequence: CDR1 SEHNR, CDR2 FQNEAQ (reference sequence). The CDR3: CASSLAAGLGEQFF. DNA of the CDR3: TGTGCCAGCAGCTTAGCGGCCGGGTTGGGTGAGCAGTTCTTC. The full variable domain, with the rest looked up from reference TRBV7-9 and TRBJ2-1, is DTGVSQNPRHKITKRGQNVTFRCDPISEHNRLYWYRQTLGQGPEFLTYFQNEAQLEKSRLLSDRFSAERPKGSFSTLEIQRTEQGDSAMYLCASSLAAGLGEQFFGPGTRLTVL.

This clone was detected a few times. The rearrangement joins TRBV6-6 to TRBJ1-1, with 9 nucleotides matching TRBD1. This CDR3 region has 12 residues. Germline loops: CDR1 MNHNY, CDR2 SVGAGI (reference sequence). V lost 5 bases, J lost 10 bases, and 5 bases stayed unmatched. The CDR3 is CASSLQGARAFF. The DNA of the CDR3 is TGTGCCAGCAGTCTACAGGGGGCGAGAGCTTTCTTT.

The chain joins TRBV7-6 to TRBJ2-2; D perhaps matches TRBD2 (5 bases). Germline CDR1 reads SGHVS; CDR2 reads FNYEAQ. The CDR3 is 13 amino acids. Trimming shortened V by 7 bases and J by 5 bases, and 11 bases separated the two germline ends. The CDR3 nucleotides are TGTGCCAGCACCTTTACGGGGACCGGGGAGCTGTTTTTT. It is translated as CASTFTGTGELFF.

This clone was recorded a few times. The rearrangement links TRBV28 to TRBJ1-6; no reliable D call. CDR3 size: 14 residues. From germline, CDR1 is MDHEN and CDR2 SYDVKM. Trimming took 8 bases from V and 0 from J, leaving 8 bases between them. The DNA for the CDR3 is TGTGCCAGCCATGAGAGCTCCTATAATTCACCCCTCCACTTT. Protein: CASHESSYNSPLHF.

The chain employs TRBV7-6 and TRBJ2-5; TRBD2 might be the D (5 bases). Per germline, CDR1 SGHVS and CDR2 FNYEAQ. V gave up 3 bases and J gave up 4 bases, with 9 bases separating them. The CDR3 runs to 13 residues. As DNA, the CDR3 is TGTGCCAGCAGCTTCGGTCGGGGAGAGACCCAGTACTTC. It translates to CASSFGRGETQYF.

This chain links TRBV11-2 with TRBJ2-5; 10 bases are shared with TRBD2. The junction had 6 bases not matched to a gene; V was cut back by 0 bases and J by 5 bases. The length of the CDR3 is 16 residues. Looked up from germline, CDR1 is SGHAT and CDR2 is FQNNGV. The CDR3 loop is CASSLEQRGGGETQYF. Here the CDR3 DNA reads TGTGCCAGCAGCTTAGAGCAGCGGGGGGGCGGGGAGACCCAGTACTTC.

This clone was counted a few times. Other DNA sequences from this sample encode an identical CDR3 as well. The rearrangement uses TRBV4-3 and TRBJ2-7; no clear D gene. Germline CDR1 is LGHNA and CDR2 is YSLEER. V was trimmed by 3 bases and J by 6 bases, leaving 12 bases between them. CDR3 length: 13 residues. The CDR3: CASSHSTGSEQYF. The CDR3 nucleotides are TGCGCCAGCAGCCACTCAACCGGGTCCGAGCAGTACTTC.

This clone was recorded a few times. J is TRBJ2-5 and V is TRBV5-1; D perhaps matches TRBD1 (5 bases). Per germline, CDR1 SGHRS and CDR2 YFSETQ. The CDR3 sequence is 15 residues long. The V and J ends lost 0 bases and 0 bases respectively, with 9 bases between them. The CDR3, as DNA: TGCGCCAGCAGCTTGGATGGACACTACCAAGAGACCCAGTACTTC. It translates to CASSLDGHYQETQYF.